A selection of T cell receptor beta chains follows, all from one sample in a study of blood T cell repertoires in COVID-19. The data were produced by immunoSEQ multiplex PCR, yet TCRdb's version contains in-frame clones alone and is incomplete. The data contain tens of thousands of clones, 70% to 90% of them singletons. The sample was peripheral blood. The receptors stem from a human donor in a cohort sampled during active COVID-19. The CDR3 runs from the conserved cysteine through the conserved F or W. D genes are given only for firm matches. Part of the rows lack a size; the others show once, few, many or a class for expanded clones.

.	14	TRBD1	TRBJ2-4	TRBV19	CASSPAGTGDLQYF	TGTGCCAGTAGCCCCGCCGGGACAGGAGACCTTCAGTACTTC
few	12	.	TRBJ2-2	TRBV5-8	CASSRFPGELFF	TGTGCCAGCAGCCGTTTCCCCGGGGAGCTGTTTTTT
.	16	.	TRBJ1-5	TRBV27	CASSLSWAGVNQPQHF	TGTGCCAGCAGTTTATCGTGGGCAGGGGTCAATCAGCCCCAGCATTTT
.	16	TRBD2	TRBJ2-3	TRBV6-1	CASSERASGSPDTQYF	TGTGCCAGCAGTGAACGAGCTAGCGGGAGTCCAGATACGCAGTATTTT
.	14	TRBD1	TRBJ1-1	TRBV5-5	CASSWSEGARGAFF	TGTGCCAGCAGCTGGAGTGAGGGGGCTCGGGGAGCTTTCTTT
.	14	.	TRBJ2-7	TRBV27	CASSLVGHLYEQYF	TGTGCCAGCAGTCTCGTGGGACATCTCTACGAGCAGTACTTC
.	13	.	TRBJ1-1	TRBV5-4	CASSLQENTEAFF	TGTGCCAGCAGCTTACAGGAGAACACTGAAGCTTTCTTT
.	16	TRBD2	TRBJ2-3	TRBV6-5	CASSSRGSGSTDTQYF	TGTGCCAGCAGTTCGAGAGGTAGCGGGAGCACAGATACGCAGTATTTT
few	14	.	TRBJ2-7	TRBV6-2/TRBV6-3	CASSYRRGSYEQYF	TGTGCCAGCAGTTACCGCCGGGGCTCCTACGAGCAGTACTTC
.	16	.	TRBJ2-2	TRBV11-3	CASSLGISGNTGELFF	TGTGCCAGCAGCTTAGGTATTAGCGGGAACACCGGGGAGCTGTTTTTT
.	15	.	TRBJ1-2	TRBV6-5	CASSQGTRAFDGYTF	TGTGCCAGCAGTCAGGGGACCAGGGCCTTTGATGGCTACACCTTC
.	14	TRBD2	TRBJ2-5	TRBV5-1	CASSSGSGRETQYF	TGCGCCAGCAGTAGTGGTAGCGGGCGAGAGACCCAGTACTTC
.	12	.	TRBJ1-2	TRBV28	CASSLQGGGYTF	TGTGCCAGCAGTTTACAGGGAGGGGGCTACACCTTC
.	16	.	TRBJ1-6	TRBV7-3	CASSLNSAGQGSPLHF	TGTGCCAGCAGCTTAAACTCCGCAGGGCAGGGTTCACCCCTCCACTTT
few	14	.	TRBJ1-5	TRBV6-1	CASSEQGYNQPQHF	TGTGCCAGCAGTGAACAGGGTTACAATCAGCCCCAGCATTTT